The 4 T cell receptor beta chains reported below all come from one sample, sequenced in a study of blood T cell repertoires in COVID-19. TCRdb keeps only in-frame clones here, not all; method: immunoSEQ multiplex PCR. The profile shows 190,000 or so clones, around 80% of them singletons. The sample comprised peripheral blood. The receptors originated from a woman older than 75 with active or convalescent COVID-19.

This clone was seen only a few times. This rearrangement joins TRBV2 to TRBJ1-4, with 8 bases identical to TRBD1. Germline CDR1 and CDR2: SNHLY and FYNNEI. The V segment lost 6 bases and the J segment 10 bases; nucleotides outside the gene matches: 7. The CDR3 consists of 13 residues. The CDR3 region has the DNA TGTGCCAGCAGGGAGACAGGGGTTGGAAAACTGTTTTTT. It encodes CASRETGVGKLFF.

J is TRBJ2-5 and V is TRBV5-1; 12 bases fit TRBD2. The CDR3 length is 14 residues. The germline CDR1 and CDR2 sequences are SGHRS and YFSETQ. V lost 5 bases to trimming and J lost 5 bases; unmatched junction nucleotides: 4. CDR3 nucleotide sequence: TGCGCCAGCAGGCCGGGACTAGCGGGTGAGACCCAGTACTTC. Residues: CASRPGLAGETQYF.

V is TRBV7-7 and J is TRBJ2-3, with D possibly TRBD2 on 6 matching bases. V lost 5 bases and J 4 bases, leaving 13 bases between the germline ends. The germline gives CDR1 SSHAT, CDR2 FNYEAQ (reference sequence). The length of the CDR3 is 14 residues. CDR3 bases: TGTGCCAGCAGCGCGGGGACCTTTGCAGATACGCAGTATTTT. Protein: CASSAGTFADTQYF. Variable domain in full (rest from reference TRBV7-7 and TRBJ2-3): GAGVSQSPRYKVTKRGQDVTLRCDPISSHATLYWYQQALGQGPEFLTYFNYEAQPDKSGLPSDRFSAERPEGSISTLTIQRTEQRDSAMYRCASSAGTFADTQYFGPGTRLTVL.

V and J are TRBV4-1 and TRBJ2-7; possible D gene TRBD2, 6 bases. The CDR3 consists of 16 residues. Between the trimmed V and J ends, which lost 4 bases and 0 bases, there was a span of 16 bases. Germline assignment: CDR1 MGHRA and CDR2 YSYEKL. CDR3 bases: TGCGCCAGCAGCCCATTCGAGGCGGGGAGCTCCTACGAGCAGTACTTC. Its protein is CASSPFEAGSSYEQYF.